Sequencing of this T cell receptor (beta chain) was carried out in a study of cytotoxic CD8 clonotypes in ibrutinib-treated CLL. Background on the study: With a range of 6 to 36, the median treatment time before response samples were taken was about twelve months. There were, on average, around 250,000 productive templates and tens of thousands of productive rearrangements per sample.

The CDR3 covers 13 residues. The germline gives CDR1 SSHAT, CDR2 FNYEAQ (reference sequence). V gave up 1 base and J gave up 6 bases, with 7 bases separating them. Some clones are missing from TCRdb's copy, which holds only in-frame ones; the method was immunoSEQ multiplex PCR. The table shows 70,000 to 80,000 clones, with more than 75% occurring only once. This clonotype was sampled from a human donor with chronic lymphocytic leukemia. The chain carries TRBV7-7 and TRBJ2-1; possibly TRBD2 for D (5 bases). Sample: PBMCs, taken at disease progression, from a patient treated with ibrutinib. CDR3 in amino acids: CASSLGTLNEQFF. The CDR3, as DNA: TGTGCCAGCAGCTTAGGGACTCTCAATGAGCAGTTCTTC.